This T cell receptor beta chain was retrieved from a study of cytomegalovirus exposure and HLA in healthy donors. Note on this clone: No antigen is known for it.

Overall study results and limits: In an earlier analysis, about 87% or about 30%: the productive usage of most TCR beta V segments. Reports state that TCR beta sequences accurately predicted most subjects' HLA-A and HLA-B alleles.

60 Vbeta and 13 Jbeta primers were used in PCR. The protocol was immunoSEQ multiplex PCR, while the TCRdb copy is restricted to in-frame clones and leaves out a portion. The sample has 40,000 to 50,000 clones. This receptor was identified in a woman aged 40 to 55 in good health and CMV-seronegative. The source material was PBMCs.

This CDR3 reads CSAGPTDTQYF. The CDR3 region has the DNA TGCAGTGCTGGCCCCACAGATACGCAGTATTTT. The chain uses TRBV20-1 and TRBJ2-3; D is undetermined. Germline V gene sequence: CDR1 DFQATT, CDR2 SNEGSKA (reference sequence). V lost 5 bases and J 2 bases, leaving 5 bases between the germline ends. This CDR3 has 11 amino acids.